This TCR beta chain appears in the sequencing data of a study of control samples from healthy donors and cancer patients. Generated by immunoSEQ multiplex PCR, the TCRdb table keeps only in-frame clones and is missing some. The profile shows 45,000 to 60,000 clones, around 95% of them singletons. This TCR was recovered from a man aged 30 to 45 in good health. Sequenced input: blood.

The CDR3 loop reads CATSRDDRNGYTF. The CDR3 DNA reads TGTGCCACCAGCAGAGATGACAGGAATGGCTACACCTTC. The chain joins TRBV15 to TRBJ1-2; D might be TRBD1 (6 bases). This CDR3 is built from 13 residues. Per the germline V gene, CDR1 is LNHNV and CDR2 is YYDKDF (reference sequence). The V end lost 0 bases, the J end lost 6 bases, and 8 bases lay between the germline ends.